The rows below give T cell receptor beta chains drawn from one sample of a study of blood T cells in healthy people across ages. TCRdb processed the 5' RACE reads anew with MiXCR; each CDR3 protein has one entry. The table records approximately 1.5 million distinct CDR3 sequences, approximately 43% of them present only once. The sequenced sample was blood. Source of these receptors: a woman aged 18-30 years in good health. Both conserved end residues are part of each CDR3. The D gene is left open where the match is weak. Clone size is not always given. Where it is, it says once, few, many or a class for expanded clones.

D,V,size,J,DNA,CDR3
TRBD1,TRBV6-5,few,TRBJ2-2,TGTGCCAGCAGACCGGGACAGTTCACCGGGGAGCTGTTTTTT,CASRPGQFTGELFF
NA,TRBV15,few,TRBJ2-1,TGTGCCACCAAAGTCGTGGGGAACAACAATGAGCAGTTCTTC,CATKVVGNNNEQFF
NA,TRBV28,NA,TRBJ2-7,TGTGCCAGCAGCCCAATGGGAGTGGATTACGAGCAGTACTTC,CASSPMGVDYEQYF
NA,TRBV5-1,NA,TRBJ1-1,TGTGCCAGCAGTTCAGGGATCATGAACACTGAAGCTTTCTTT,CASSSGIMNTEAFF
NA,TRBV7-2,NA,TRBJ2-3,TGTGCCAGCAGCCGTCATCCCGGCGCAGATACGCAGTATTTT,CASSRHPGADTQYF
NA,TRBV7-9,few,TRBJ2-7,TGTGCCAGCAGCTTAATGGCACTTAACGCTTACTTCTACGAGCAGTACTTC,CASSLMALNAYFYEQYF
NA,TRBV20-1,once,TRBJ2-7,TGCAGTGCTAGAGAGGACAGTTCTGGGTCGGAGCAGTACTTC,CSAREDSSGSEQYF
NA,TRBV20-1,many,TRBJ2-7,TGCAGTGCTAGAGATTCCTACGAGCAGTACTTC,CSARDSYEQYF
TRBD2,TRBV3-1,few,TRBJ2-7,TGTGCCAGCAGCCAAGGGAGCGGGAGGCCGACCTACGAGCAGTACTTC,CASSQGSGRPTYEQYF
NA,TRBV4-1,few,TRBJ1-1,TGCGCCAGCAGCCAAGGAATCGCTTGGGACTCAGCTTTCTTT,CASSQGIAWDSAFF
NA,TRBV20-1,NA,TRBJ2-3,TGCAGTGCTAGAGACCCCTATGGAGGCGATACGCAGTATTTT,CSARDPYGGDTQYF